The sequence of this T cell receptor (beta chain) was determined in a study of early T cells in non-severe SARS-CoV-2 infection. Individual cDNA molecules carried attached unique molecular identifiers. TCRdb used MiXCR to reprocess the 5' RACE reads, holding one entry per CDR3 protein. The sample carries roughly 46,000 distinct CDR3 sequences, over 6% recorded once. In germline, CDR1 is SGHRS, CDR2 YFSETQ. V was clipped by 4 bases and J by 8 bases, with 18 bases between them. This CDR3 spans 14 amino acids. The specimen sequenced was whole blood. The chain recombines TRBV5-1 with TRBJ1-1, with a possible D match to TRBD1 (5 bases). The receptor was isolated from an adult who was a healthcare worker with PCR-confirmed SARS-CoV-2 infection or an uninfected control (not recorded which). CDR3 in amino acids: CASSTGTPVAEAFF. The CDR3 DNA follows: TGCGCCAGCAGCACGGGGACGCCAGTTGCAGAAGCTTTCTTT.